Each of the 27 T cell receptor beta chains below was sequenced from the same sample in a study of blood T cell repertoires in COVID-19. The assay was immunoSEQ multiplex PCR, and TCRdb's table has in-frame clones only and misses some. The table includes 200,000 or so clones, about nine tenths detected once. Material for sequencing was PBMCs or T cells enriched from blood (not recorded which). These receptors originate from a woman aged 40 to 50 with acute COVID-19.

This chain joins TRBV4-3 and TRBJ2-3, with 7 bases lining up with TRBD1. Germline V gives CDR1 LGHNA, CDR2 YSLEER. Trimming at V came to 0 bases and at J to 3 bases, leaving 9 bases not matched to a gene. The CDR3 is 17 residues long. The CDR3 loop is CASSQEQGGRETDTQYF. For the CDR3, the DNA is TGCGCCAGCAGCCAAGAGCAAGGGGGCAGGGAGACAGATACGCAGTATTTT.

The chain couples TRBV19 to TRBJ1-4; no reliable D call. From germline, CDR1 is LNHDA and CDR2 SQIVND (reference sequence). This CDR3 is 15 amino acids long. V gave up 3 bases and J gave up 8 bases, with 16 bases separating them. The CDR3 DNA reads TGTGCCAGTAGTATGCAGGAACTTCGTGACGAAAAACTGTTTTTT. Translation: CASSMQELRDEKLFF. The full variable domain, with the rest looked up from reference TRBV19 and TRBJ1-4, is DGGITQSPKYLFRKEGQNVTLSCEQNLNHDAMYWYRQDPGQGLRLIYYSQIVNDFQKGDIAEGYSVSREKKESFPLTVTSAQKNPTAFYLCASSMQELRDEKLFFGSGTQLSVL.

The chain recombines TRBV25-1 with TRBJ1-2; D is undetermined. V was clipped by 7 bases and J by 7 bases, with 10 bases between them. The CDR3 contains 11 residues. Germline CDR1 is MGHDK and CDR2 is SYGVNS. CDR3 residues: CASKGGIGYTF. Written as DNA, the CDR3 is TGTGCCAGCAAGGGCGGGATTGGCTACACCTTC.

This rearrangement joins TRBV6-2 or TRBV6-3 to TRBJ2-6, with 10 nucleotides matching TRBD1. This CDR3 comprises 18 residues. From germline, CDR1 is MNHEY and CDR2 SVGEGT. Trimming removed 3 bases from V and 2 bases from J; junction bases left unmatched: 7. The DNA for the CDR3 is TGTGCCAGCAGTTATCCGGGACAGGGGCGGCCTGGGGCCAACGTCCTGACTTTC. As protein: CASSYPGQGRPGANVLTF.

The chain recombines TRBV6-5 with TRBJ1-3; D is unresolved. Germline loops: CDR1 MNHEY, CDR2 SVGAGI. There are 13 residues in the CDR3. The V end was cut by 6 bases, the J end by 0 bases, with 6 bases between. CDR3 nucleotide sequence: TGTGCCAGCAGCCGGGACTCTGGAAACACCATATATTTT. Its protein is CASSRDSGNTIYF.

The CDR3 loop is CASSPGLNYNEQFF. The CDR3 DNA reads as TGCGCCAGCAGCCCCGGACTGAACTACAATGAGCAGTTCTTC. The chain has TRBV5-1 and TRBJ2-1; perhaps TRBD2 as D (5 bases). The germline V and J ends were trimmed by 4 bases and 3 bases, with 11 bases remaining between them. CDR3 length: 14 amino acids. The germline CDR1 and CDR2 sequences are SGHRS and YFSETQ.

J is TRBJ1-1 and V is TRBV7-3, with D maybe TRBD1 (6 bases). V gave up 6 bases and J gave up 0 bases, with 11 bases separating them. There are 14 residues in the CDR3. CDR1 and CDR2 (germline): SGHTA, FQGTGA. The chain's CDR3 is CASSLTGLNTEAFF. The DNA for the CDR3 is TGTGCCAGCAGTCTGACAGGACTGAACACTGAAGCTTTCTTT.

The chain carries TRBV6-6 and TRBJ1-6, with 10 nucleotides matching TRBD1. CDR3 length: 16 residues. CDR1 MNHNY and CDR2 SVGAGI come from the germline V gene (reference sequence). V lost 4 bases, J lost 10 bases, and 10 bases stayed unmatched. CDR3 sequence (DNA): TGTGCCAGCAGTTCCCCCCCCGGGACAGGGGTATCACCCCTCCACTTT. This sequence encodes CASSSPPGTGVSPLHF.

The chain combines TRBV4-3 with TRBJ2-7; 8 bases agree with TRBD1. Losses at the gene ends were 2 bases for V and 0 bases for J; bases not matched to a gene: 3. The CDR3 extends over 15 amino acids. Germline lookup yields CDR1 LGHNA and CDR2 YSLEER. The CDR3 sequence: CASSQYRGTSYEQYF. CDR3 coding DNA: TGCGCCAGCAGCCAATACAGGGGGACCTCCTACGAGCAGTACTTC.

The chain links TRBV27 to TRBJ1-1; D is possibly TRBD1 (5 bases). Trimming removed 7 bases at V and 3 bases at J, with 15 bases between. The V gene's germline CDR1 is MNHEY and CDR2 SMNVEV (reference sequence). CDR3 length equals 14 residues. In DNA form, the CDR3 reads TGTGCCAGCACTCACGGCGGGGGGTACACTGAAGCTTTCTTT. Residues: CASTHGGGYTEAFF.

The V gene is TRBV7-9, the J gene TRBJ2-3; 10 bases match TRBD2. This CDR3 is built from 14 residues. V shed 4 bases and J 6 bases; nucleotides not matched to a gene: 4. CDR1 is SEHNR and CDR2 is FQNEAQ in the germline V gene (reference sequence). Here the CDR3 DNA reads TGTGCCAGCAGCTCACCAGCGGGGGGGGATACGCAGTATTTT. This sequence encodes CASSSPAGGDTQYF.

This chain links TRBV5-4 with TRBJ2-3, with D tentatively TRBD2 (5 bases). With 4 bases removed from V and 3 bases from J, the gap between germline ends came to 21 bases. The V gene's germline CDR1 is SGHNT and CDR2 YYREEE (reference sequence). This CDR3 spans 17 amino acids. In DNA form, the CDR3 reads TGTGCCAGCAGCCGTCGGGGAGCCTCCGGGCTGACAGATACGCAGTATTTT. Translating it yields CASSRRGASGLTDTQYF.

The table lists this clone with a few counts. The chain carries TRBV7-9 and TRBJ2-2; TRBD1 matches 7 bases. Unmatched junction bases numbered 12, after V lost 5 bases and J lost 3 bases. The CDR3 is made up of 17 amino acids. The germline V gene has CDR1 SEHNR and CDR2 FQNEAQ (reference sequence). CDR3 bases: TGTGCCAGCAGCACCGGACAGGTTGATATGGACACCGGGGAGCTGTTTTTT. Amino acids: CASSTGQVDMDTGELFF. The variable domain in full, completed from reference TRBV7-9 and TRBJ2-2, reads DTGVSQNPRHKITKRGQNVTFRCDPISEHNRLYWYRQTLGQGPEFLTYFQNEAQLEKSRLLSDRFSAERPKGSFSTLEIQRTEQGDSAMYLCASSTGQVDMDTGELFFGEGSRLTVL.

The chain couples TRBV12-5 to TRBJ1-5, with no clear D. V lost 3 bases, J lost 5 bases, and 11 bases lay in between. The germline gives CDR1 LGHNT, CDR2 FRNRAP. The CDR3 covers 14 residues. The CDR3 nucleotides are TGTGCTAGTGGTTTCGGTCGAAGCGATCAGCCCCAGCATTTT. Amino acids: CASGFGRSDQPQHF.

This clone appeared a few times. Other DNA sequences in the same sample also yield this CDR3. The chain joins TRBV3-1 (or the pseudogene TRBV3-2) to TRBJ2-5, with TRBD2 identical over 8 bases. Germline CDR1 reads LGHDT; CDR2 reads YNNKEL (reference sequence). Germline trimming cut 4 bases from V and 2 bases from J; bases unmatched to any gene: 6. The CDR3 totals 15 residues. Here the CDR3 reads CASSPSSGGQETQYF. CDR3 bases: TGTGCCAGCAGCCCCTCGTCGGGGGGGCAAGAGACCCAGTACTTC.

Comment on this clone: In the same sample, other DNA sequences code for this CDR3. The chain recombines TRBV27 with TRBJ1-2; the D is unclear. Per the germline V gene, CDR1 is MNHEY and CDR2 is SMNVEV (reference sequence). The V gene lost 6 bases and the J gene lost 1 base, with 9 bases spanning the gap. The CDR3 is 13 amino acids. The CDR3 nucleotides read TGTGCCAGCAGCCCTACCCTTAACTATGGCTACACCTTC. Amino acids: CASSPTLNYGYTF.

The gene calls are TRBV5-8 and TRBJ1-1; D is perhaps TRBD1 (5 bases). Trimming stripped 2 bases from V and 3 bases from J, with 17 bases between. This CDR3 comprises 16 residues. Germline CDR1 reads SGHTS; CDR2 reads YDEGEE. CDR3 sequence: CASSFGGAFGDTEAFF. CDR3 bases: TGTGCCAGCAGCTTCGGGGGTGCATTTGGGGACACTGAAGCTTTCTTT.

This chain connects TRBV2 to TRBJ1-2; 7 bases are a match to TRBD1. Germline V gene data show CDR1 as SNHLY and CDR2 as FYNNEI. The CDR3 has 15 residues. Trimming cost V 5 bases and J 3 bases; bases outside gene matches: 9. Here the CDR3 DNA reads TGTGCCAGCAGTCTAAGGGGGCAGGCGGACTATGGCTACACCTTC. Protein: CASSLRGQADYGYTF.

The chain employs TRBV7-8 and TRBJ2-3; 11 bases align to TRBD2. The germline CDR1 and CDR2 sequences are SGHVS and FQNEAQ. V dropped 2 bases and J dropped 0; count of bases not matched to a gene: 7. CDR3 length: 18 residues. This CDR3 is CASSLSSGGPPSTDTQYF. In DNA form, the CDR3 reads TGTGCCAGCAGCTTATCTAGCGGGGGGCCCCCTAGCACAGATACGCAGTATTTT. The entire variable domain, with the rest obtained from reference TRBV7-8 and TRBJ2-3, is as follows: GAGVSQSPRYKVAKRGQDVALRCDPISGHVSLFWYQQALGQGPEFLTYFQNEAQLDKSGLPSDRFFAERPEGSVSTLKIQRTQQEDSAVYLCASSLSSGGPPSTDTQYFGPGTRLTVL.

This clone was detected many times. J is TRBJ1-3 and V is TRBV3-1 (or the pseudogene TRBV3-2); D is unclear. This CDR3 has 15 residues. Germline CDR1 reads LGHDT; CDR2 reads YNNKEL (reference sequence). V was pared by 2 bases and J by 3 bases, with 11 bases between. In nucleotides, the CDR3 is TGTGCCAGCAGCCAAAAAAGGCGCGGTGGAAACACCATATATTTT. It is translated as CASSQKRRGGNTIYF.

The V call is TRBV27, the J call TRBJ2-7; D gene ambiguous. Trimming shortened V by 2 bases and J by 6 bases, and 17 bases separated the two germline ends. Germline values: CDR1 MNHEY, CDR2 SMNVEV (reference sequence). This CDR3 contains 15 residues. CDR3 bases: TGTGCCAGCAGTTTAGGTGGGCCTTGGGTTGGCGAGCAGTACTTC. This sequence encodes CASSLGGPWVGEQYF.

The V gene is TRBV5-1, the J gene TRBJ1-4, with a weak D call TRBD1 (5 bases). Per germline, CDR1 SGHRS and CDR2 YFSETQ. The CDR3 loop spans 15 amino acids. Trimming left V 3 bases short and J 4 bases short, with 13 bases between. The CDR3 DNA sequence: TGCGCCAGCAGCTATATGTCACAGGATAATGAAAAACTGTTTTTT. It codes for CASSYMSQDNEKLFF.

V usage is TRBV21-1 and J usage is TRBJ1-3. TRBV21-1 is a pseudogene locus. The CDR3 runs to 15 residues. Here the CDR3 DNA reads TGTGCCAGCAGTCCGAATGCAGGAGGTGGAAACACCATATATTTT. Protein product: CASSPNAGGGNTIYF.

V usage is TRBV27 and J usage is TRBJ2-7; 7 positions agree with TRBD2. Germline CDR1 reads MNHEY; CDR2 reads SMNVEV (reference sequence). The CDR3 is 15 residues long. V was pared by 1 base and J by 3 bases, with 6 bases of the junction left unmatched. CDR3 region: CASSLYPSGGYEQYF. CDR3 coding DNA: TGTGCCAGCAGTTTATATCCTAGCGGAGGCTACGAGCAGTACTTC.

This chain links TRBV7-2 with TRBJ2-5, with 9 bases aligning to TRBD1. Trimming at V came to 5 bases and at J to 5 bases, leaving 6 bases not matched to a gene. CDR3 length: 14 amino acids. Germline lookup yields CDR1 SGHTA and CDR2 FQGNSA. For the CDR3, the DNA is TGTGCCAGCAGCAAGAGGACAGGGGAGGAGACCCAGTACTTC. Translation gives CASSKRTGEETQYF.

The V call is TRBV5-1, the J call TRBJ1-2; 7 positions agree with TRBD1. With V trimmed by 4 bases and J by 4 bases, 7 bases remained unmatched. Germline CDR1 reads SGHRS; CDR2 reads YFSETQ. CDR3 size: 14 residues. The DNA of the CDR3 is TGCGCCAGCAGCCTCACAGGGGACTTCTATGGCTACACCTTC. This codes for CASSLTGDFYGYTF.

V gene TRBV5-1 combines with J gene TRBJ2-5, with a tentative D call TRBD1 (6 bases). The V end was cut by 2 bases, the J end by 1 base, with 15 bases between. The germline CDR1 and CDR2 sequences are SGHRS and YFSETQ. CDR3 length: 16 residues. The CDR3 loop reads CASSFMGAGLQETQYF. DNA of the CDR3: TGCGCCAGCAGCTTTATGGGGGCAGGTCTCCAAGAGACCCAGTACTTC.